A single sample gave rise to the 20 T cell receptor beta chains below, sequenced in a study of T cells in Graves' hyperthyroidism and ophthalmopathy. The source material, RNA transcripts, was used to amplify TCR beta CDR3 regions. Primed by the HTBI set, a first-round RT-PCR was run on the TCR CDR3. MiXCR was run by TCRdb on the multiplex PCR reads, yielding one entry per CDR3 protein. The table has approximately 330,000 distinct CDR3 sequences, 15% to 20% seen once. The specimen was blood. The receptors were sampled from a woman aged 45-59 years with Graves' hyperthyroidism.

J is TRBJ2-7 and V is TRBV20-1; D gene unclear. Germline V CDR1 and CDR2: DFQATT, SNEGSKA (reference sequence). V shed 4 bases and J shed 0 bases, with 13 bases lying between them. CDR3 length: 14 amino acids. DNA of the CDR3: TGCAGTGCTAACGGGCTAAGGAGCTCCTACGAGCAGTACTTC. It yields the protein CSANGLRSSYEQYF.

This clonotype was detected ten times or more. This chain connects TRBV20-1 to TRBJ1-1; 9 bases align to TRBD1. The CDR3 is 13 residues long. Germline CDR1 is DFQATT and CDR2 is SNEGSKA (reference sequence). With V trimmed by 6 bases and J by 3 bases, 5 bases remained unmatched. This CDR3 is CSAIQGADTEAFF. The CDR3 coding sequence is TGCAGTGCGATACAGGGGGCTGACACTGAAGCTTTCTTT.

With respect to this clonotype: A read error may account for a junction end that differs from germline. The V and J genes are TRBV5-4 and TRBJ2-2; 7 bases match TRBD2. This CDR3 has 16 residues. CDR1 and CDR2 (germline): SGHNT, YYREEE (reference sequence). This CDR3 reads CTSSLGGSFSTGELFF. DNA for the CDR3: TGTACCAGCAGCTTGGGCGGGAGCTTCTCCACCGGGGAGCTGTTTTTT.

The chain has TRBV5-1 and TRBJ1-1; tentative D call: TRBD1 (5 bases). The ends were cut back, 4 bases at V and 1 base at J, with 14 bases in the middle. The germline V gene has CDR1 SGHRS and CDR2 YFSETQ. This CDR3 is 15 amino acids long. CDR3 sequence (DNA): TGCGCCAGCAGCCCGGGGGGACGGAAGAACACTGAAGCTTTCTTT. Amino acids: CASSPGGRKNTEAFF.

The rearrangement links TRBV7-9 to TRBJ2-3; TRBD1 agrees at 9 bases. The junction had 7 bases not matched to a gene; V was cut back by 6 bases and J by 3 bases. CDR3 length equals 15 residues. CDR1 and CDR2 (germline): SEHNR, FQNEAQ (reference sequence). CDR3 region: CASRPGTGSTDTQYF. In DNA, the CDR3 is TGTGCCAGCAGACCCGGGACAGGGTCAACAGATACGCAGTATTTT.

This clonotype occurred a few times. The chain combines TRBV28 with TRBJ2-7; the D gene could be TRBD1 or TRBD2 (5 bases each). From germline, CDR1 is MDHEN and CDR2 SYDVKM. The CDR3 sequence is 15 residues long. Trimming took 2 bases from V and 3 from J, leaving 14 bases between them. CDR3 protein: CASSLLMGPIYEQYF. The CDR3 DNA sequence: TGTGCCAGCAGTTTACTAATGGGACCGATCTACGAGCAGTACTTC.

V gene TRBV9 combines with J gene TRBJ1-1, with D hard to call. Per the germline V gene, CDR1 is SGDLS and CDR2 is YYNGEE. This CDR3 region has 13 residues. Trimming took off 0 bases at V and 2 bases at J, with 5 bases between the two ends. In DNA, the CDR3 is TGTGCCAGCAGCGTAGTTTCAAACACTGAAGCTTTCTTT. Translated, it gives CASSVVSNTEAFF.

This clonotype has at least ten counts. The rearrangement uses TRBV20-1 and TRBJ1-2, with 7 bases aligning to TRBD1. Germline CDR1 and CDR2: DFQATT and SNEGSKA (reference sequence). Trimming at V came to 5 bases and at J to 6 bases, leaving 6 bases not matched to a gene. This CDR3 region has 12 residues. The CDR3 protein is CSAGKGQNGYTF. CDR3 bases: TGCAGTGCTGGAAAGGGACAGAATGGCTACACCTTC.

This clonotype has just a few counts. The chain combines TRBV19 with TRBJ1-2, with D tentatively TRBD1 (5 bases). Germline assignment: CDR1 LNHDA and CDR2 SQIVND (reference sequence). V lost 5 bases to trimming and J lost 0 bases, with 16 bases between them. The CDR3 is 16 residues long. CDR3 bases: TGTGCCAGTAGTCCCAACGGGGACCGAGCTAACTATGGCTACACCTTC. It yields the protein CASSPNGDRANYGYTF.

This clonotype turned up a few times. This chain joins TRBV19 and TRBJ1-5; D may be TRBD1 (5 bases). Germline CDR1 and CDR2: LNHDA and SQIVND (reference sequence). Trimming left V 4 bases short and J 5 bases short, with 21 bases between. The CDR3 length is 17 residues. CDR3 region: CASSTPVGRGAHQPQHF. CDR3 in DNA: TGTGCCAGTAGTACCCCAGTCGGAAGGGGCGCCCATCAGCCCCAGCATTTT.

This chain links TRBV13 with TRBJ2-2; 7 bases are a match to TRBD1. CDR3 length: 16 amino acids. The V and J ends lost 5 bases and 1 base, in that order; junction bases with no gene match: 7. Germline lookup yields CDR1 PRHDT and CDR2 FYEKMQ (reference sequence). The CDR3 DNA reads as TGTGCCAGCAGCGGCACAGGGGAGTGGAACACCGGGGAGCTGTTTTTT. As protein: CASSGTGEWNTGELFF.

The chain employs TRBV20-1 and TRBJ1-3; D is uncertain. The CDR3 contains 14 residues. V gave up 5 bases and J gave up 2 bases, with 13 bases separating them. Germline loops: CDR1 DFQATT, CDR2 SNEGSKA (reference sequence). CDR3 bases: TGCAGTGCTCCAGGAAACCCAACTGGAAACACCATATATTTT. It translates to CSAPGNPTGNTIYF.

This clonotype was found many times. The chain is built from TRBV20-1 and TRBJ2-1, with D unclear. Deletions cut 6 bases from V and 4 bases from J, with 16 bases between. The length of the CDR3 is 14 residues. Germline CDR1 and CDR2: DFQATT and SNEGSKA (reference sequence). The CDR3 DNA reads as TGCAGTGCCAGTACACCAAGTACTTACAATGAGCAGTTCTTC. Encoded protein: CSASTPSTYNEQFF.

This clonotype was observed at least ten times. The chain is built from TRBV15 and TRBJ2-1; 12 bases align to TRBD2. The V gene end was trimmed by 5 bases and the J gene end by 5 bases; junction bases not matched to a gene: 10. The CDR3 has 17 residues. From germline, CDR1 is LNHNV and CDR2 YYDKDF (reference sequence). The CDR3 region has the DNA TGTGCCACCAGCGAAACTAGCGGGGGGATCCAAAACAATGAGCAGTTCTTC. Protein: CATSETSGGIQNNEQFF. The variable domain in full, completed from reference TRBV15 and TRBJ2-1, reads DAMVIQNPRYQVTQFGKPVTLSCSQTLNHNVMYWYQQKSSQAPKLLFHYYDKDFNNEADTPDNFQSRRPNTSFCFLDIRSPGLGDTAMYLCATSETSGGIQNNEQFFGPGTRLTVL.

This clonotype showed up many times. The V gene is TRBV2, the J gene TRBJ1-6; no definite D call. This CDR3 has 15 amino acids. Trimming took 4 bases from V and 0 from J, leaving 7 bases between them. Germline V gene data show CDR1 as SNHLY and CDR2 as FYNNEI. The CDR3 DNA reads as TGTGCCAGCAGTGGCGGGAGCTCCTATAATTCACCCCTCCACTTT. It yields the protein CASSGGSSYNSPLHF.

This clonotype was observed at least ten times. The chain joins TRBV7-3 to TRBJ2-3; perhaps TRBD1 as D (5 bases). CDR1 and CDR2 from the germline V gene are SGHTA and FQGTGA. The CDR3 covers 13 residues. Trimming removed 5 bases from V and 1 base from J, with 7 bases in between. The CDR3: CASSLTGTDTQYF. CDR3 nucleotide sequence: TGTGCCAGCAGCCTGACAGGCACAGATACGCAGTATTTT.

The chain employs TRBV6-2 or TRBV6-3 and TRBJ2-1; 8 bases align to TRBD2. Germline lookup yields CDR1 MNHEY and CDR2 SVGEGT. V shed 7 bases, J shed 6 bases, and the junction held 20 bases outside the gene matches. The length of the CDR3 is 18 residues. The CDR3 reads CASTRGGFGLALANEQFF. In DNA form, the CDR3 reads TGTGCCAGCACCCGGGGGGGCTTCGGACTAGCACTTGCCAATGAGCAGTTCTTC.

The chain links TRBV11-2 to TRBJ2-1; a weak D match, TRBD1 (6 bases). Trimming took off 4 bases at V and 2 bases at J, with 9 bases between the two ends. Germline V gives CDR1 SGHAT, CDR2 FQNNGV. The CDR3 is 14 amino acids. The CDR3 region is CASSSRDTYNEQFF. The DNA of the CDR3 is TGTGCCAGCAGCTCCCGGGACACCTACAATGAGCAGTTCTTC.

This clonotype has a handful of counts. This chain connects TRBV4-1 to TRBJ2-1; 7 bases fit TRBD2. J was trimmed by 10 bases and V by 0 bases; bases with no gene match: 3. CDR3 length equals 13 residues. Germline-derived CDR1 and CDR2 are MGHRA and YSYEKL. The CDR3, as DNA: TGCGCCAGCAGCCAAGAGGGGGGGAGAGAGCAGTTCTTC. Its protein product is CASSQEGGREQFF.

This CDR3 is CASSLTSGKETQYF. The CDR3 nucleotides are TGTGCCAGCAGTTTGACCAGCGGGAAGGAGACCCAGTACTTC. The rearrangement links TRBV27 to TRBJ2-5; TRBD2 agrees at 7 bases. Per the germline V gene, CDR1 is MNHEY and CDR2 is SMNVEV (reference sequence). J was trimmed by 5 bases and V by 3 bases; bases with no gene match: 6. This CDR3 is built from 14 residues.